A single sample is the source of the 12 T cell receptor beta chains below, sequenced in a study of cytomegalovirus exposure and HLA in healthy donors. The PCR contained 60 Vbeta and 13 Jbeta primers. Sequenced by immunoSEQ multiplex PCR; TCRdb stores in-frame clones only, minus some. The repertoire consists of more than 90,000 clones, with around 76% occurring once and the leading ten covering 15% to 20%. Sequencing was done on a sample of PBMCs. The receptors stem from a man aged 45-60 years in good health and CMV-seropositive.

The chain couples TRBV28 to TRBJ1-1; TRBD1 matches 7 bases. Germline trimming cut 2 bases from V and 8 bases from J; bases unmatched to any gene: 8. The length of the CDR3 is 14 residues. Per germline, CDR1 MDHEN and CDR2 SYDVKM. The CDR3 sequence is CASSLSLRGQEAFF. The CDR3 DNA reads as TGTGCCAGCAGTTTAAGTCTCAGGGGACAGGAAGCTTTCTTT.

This chain joins TRBV4-3 and TRBJ1-2; D might be TRBD1 (5 bases). This CDR3 spans 16 amino acids. Trimming took 0 bases from V and 0 from J, leaving 11 bases between them. The germline CDR1 and CDR2 sequences are LGHNA and YSLEER. DNA for the CDR3: TGCGCCAGCAGCCAAGATTTGGCAGGGACTAACTATGGCTACACCTTC. Translated, it gives CASSQDLAGTNYGYTF.

The J gene is TRBJ1-2, the V gene TRBV5-6; no clear D gene. The germline V and J ends were trimmed by 3 bases and 2 bases, with 5 bases remaining between them. The CDR3 sequence is 12 residues long. The germline CDR1 and CDR2 sequences are SGHDT and YYEEEE. Written as DNA, the CDR3 is TGTGCCAGCAGCTCGAGGAACTATGGCTACACCTTC. Amino acids: CASSSRNYGYTF.

The J gene is TRBJ2-7, the V gene TRBV18; D is undetermined. Germline CDR1 reads KGHSH; CDR2 reads LQKENI. Trimming removed 4 bases from V and 7 bases from J, with 8 bases in between. The CDR3 is 11 amino acids. The CDR3 region is CASSLPGEQYF. CDR3 DNA sequence: TGTGCCAGCTCACTCCCCGGGGAGCAGTACTTC.

This clone was seen a handful of times. This rearrangement joins TRBV11-2 to TRBJ1-5; 8 positions match TRBD1. Germline values: CDR1 SGHAT, CDR2 FQNNGV. The V segment lost 0 bases and the J segment 1 base; nucleotides outside the gene matches: 5. CDR3 length equals 17 residues. The CDR3 sequence is CASSLDGQGASNQPQHF. CDR3 coding DNA: TGTGCCAGCAGCTTAGATGGTCAGGGGGCAAGCAATCAGCCCCAGCATTTT.

The V call is TRBV5-1, the J call TRBJ2-4; maybe TRBD2 (5 bases). CDR1 and CDR2 (germline): SGHRS, YFSETQ. Deletions cut 4 bases from V and 1 base from J, with 18 bases between. CDR3 length: 17 residues. The CDR3 region has the DNA TGCGCCAGCAGCGCGGGCACCGGGCATCAGGCCAAAAACATTCAGTACTTC. Protein sequence: CASSAGTGHQAKNIQYF.

V is TRBV6-5 and J is TRBJ2-7; 9 bases agree with TRBD1. The CDR3 extends over 13 amino acids. Trimming at V came to 8 bases and at J to 5 bases, leaving 7 bases not matched to a gene. In germline, CDR1 is MNHEY, CDR2 SVGAGI. The DNA for the CDR3 is TGTGCCAGCCCCGGGACAGGGTCCCACGAGCAGTACTTC. Its translation: CASPGTGSHEQYF.

The chain carries TRBV7-2 and TRBJ2-1; TRBD2 matches at 9 bases. With V trimmed by 4 bases and J by 6 bases, 10 bases remained unmatched. This CDR3 contains 16 residues. Germline V gives CDR1 SGHTA, CDR2 FQGNSA. CDR3 amino acids: CASSSIAGALTNEQFF. Written as DNA, the CDR3 is TGTGCCAGCAGCTCTATAGCGGGGGCGCTTACCAATGAGCAGTTCTTC.

The chain combines TRBV7-9 with TRBJ2-3; 8 bases line up with TRBD2. The CDR3 runs 13 residues. Looked up from germline, CDR1 is SEHNR and CDR2 is FQNEAQ (reference sequence). Trimming took 2 bases from V and 6 from J; bases not matched to a gene: 1. The CDR3, as DNA: TGTGCCAGCAGCTTATCGGGAGGGGATACGCAGTATTTT. Translated, it gives CASSLSGGDTQYF.

The chain employs TRBV28 and TRBJ2-1; 8 bases agree with TRBD1. The germline gives CDR1 MDHEN, CDR2 SYDVKM. The CDR3 has 13 residues. J was trimmed by 9 bases and V by 4 bases; bases with no gene match: 5. The CDR3 DNA reads as TGTGCCAGCAGTTCGACAGGGGCGGGTGAGCAGTTCTTC. It codes for CASSSTGAGEQFF.

The chain joins TRBV6-5 to TRBJ2-1; 9 bases are shared with TRBD1. V trimming: 5 bases; J trimming: 10 bases; junction bases outside the gene matches: 6. CDR1 and CDR2 from the germline V gene are MNHEY and SVGAGI. CDR3 length: 13 amino acids. The CDR3 reads CASSGTGRSEQFF. CDR3 sequence (DNA): TGTGCCAGCAGTGGGACAGGGAGGAGCGAGCAGTTCTTC.

The chain recombines TRBV4-2 with TRBJ1-3, with unresolved D. The CDR3 is 16 amino acids. V was cut by 0 bases and J by 0 bases, with 9 bases left in between. CDR1 is LGHNA and CDR2 is YNFKEQ in the germline V gene. CDR3 residues: CASSQERASSGNTIYF. CDR3 DNA sequence: TGTGCCAGCAGCCAAGAGAGGGCTAGCTCTGGAAACACCATATATTTT.